The clone carrying this T cell receptor beta chain was counted at least ten times. The antigen remains unidentified. These data belong to a study of metastatic and nonmetastatic thyroid tumors. General study points: Relative to benign nodules, malignant thyroid tumors were reportedly characterized by significantly elevated TCR beta diversity in blood and tumor.

Not a single patient had been given any form of treatment at any point before undergoing thyroid surgery. How the authors handled the data: The study's classifier, a distant-metastasis tool for papillary thyroid cancer, was built using CDR3 differences across clinicopathological groups. TCRdb re-clonotyped the PCR reads through MiXCR. V and J calls and clone size were set by TCRdb, not the authors. The sample holds about 40,000 clones, around 16% seen once. This sequence was found in a female donor with papillary thyroid cancer or a benign thyroid nodule (not recorded which). Some clones in this sample may be carry-over from other donors' samples. The material sequenced was tumor tissue.

CDR3 sequence: CASSEGSIQKLFF. The CDR3, as DNA: TGTGCCAGCAGTGAAGGGTCCATCCAAAAACTGTTTTTT. This sequence joins TRBV6-1 and TRBJ1-4; D is undetermined. V dropped 1 base and J dropped 9 bases, with 9 bases sitting between them. CDR1 is MNHNS, CDR2 SASEGT, per germline. There are 13 residues in the CDR3.